These T cell receptor beta chains were read from a single sample in a study of HIV-infected patients and healthy controls. A single record per CDR3 protein comes from TCRdb applying MiXCR to the 5' RACE reads. The table includes around 18,000 distinct CDR3 sequences, about a tenth detected once. Specimen: blood. All receptors come from an adult in good health. CDR3s include the opening cysteine and the closing phenylalanine or tryptophan. The D gene is left open where the match is weak. Rows may omit the clone size; those that give it use once, few, many or a size class.

d_call j_call v_call clone_size cdr3_nt cdr3_aa
- TRBJ2-5 TRBV11-3 many TGTGCCAGCAGCGGGGGTAGGGGTAGAGAGACCCAGTACTTC CASSGGRGRETQYF
- TRBJ2-1 TRBV24-1 many TGTGCCACCAGTGACCGCACCAGGGGGGGCCGCAATGAGCAGTTCTTC CATSDRTRGGRNEQFF
TRBD2 TRBJ2-1 TRBV20-1 many TGCAGTGCTAGAGGCGGACAGAGTAGCGGGAACGATGAGCAGTTCTTC CSARGGQSSGNDEQFF
TRBD2 TRBJ2-3 TRBV28 few TGTGCCAGCAGCTCTAGCGGGAGGCTGGATACGCAGTATTTT CASSSSGRLDTQYF
- TRBJ2-3 TRBV18 many TGTGCCAGCTCACATGTTCCGGAGACCTACACAGATACGCAGTATTTT CASSHVPETYTDTQYF
- TRBJ2-3 TRBV4-1 few TGCGCCAGCAGCCAAGATAAATCGCAGGGGATCGGGGATACGCAGTATTTT CASSQDKSQGIGDTQYF
- TRBJ2-1 TRBV29-1 many TGCAGCGTTGGGGCGGGTGAGCAGTTCTTC CSVGAGEQFF
TRBD2 TRBJ2-7 TRBV3-1 many TGTGCCAGCAGCTACGCCGGGGGGGCGGGTTACGAGCAGTACTTC CASSYAGGAGYEQYF
- TRBJ2-1 TRBV29-1 many TGCAGCGTTCAAATTAGGACAGTGTCCTACAATGAGCAGTTCTTC CSVQIRTVSYNEQFF
- TRBJ1-1 TRBV29-1 many TGCAGCGTTTTCGGCCTCAACACTGAAGCTTTCTTT CSVFGLNTEAFF
TRBD2 TRBJ2-3 TRBV19 - TGTGCCAGTAGTATGCGGGAGGGAAACACAGATGCGCAGTATTTT CASSMREGNTDAQYF
- TRBJ2-3 TRBV7-2 medium-sized TGTGCCAGCAGCTTGCGGGGACGGACCGAGTCGCAGTATTTT CASSLRGRTESQYF
- TRBJ2-3 TRBV7-2 many TGTGCCAGCAGCTTAGGGGCGGGCCGGGATACGCAGTATTTT CASSLGAGRDTQYF
- TRBJ1-1 TRBV29-1 - TGCAGCGTCCGCAGCCGGGGCACTGAAGCTTTCTTT CSVRSRGTEAFF
- TRBJ1-1 TRBV5-4 - TGTGCCAGCAGCTTGGGTCAGGGTATGAACACTGAAGCTTTCTTT CASSLGQGMNTEAFF
- TRBJ2-3 TRBV18 few TGTGCCAGCTCACCCGGACCCAATCCCCTCAGGAATACGCAGTATTTT CASSPGPNPLRNTQYF
- TRBJ2-4 TRBV7-2 many TGTGCCAGCAGCCTCCCGGGGTGGGATCTAGCCAAAAACATTCAGTACTTC CASSLPGWDLAKNIQYF
- TRBJ1-3 TRBV11-2 many TGTGCCAGCAGCCCTATAAGAAACACCATATATTTT CASSPIRNTIYF
- TRBJ2-1 TRBV27 many TGTGCCAGCAGTCCCCGGACGGATACCCGGTTCTTC CASSPRTDTRFF
TRBD2 TRBJ2-5 TRBV6-5 few TGTGCCAGCAGCCCGGGGGGGACCCAGTACTTC CASSPGGTQYF
- TRBJ2-1 TRBV5-1 medium-sized TGCGCCAGCAGCAGGTCTAGCTATGAGCAGTTCTTC CASSRSSYEQFF
- TRBJ2-3 TRBV6-2/TRBV6-3 many TGTGCCAGCAGTTACCCCGGACAGGATACGCAGTATTTT CASSYPGQDTQYF
- TRBJ2-1 TRBV12-3/TRBV12-4 many TGTGCCAGCAGTTTCGAGGGCAATGAGCAGTTCTTC CASSFEGNEQFF
- TRBJ2-7 TRBV7-9 medium-sized TGTGCCAGCAGCCCTGGGGCCTCCTACGAGCAGTACTTC CASSPGASYEQYF
- TRBJ1-1 TRBV29-1 few TGCAGCGTTGTGGGCAGGGAAGCTTTCTTT CSVVGREAFF
- TRBJ1-5 TRBV28 many TGTGCCAGCACCCCTCAATCCTTTCGTCCCCAGCATTTT CASTPQSFRPQHF
- TRBJ2-7 TRBV30 - TGTGCCTGGAGTAAACAGGTTGCCTACGAGCAGTACTTC CAWSKQVAYEQYF
TRBD2 TRBJ2-5 TRBV11-2 many TGTGCCAGCAGCACGGGACTAGCGGGAGAGACCCAGTACTTC CASSTGLAGETQYF
- TRBJ2-5 TRBV29-1 - TGCAGCGTTGATGCCGGCGACCAAGAGACCCAGTACTTC CSVDAGDQETQYF
- TRBJ2-1 TRBV10-2 many TGCGCCAGCAACCCGACGGGCGGCAATGAGCAGTTCTTC CASNPTGGNEQFF
- TRBJ1-1 TRBV5-1 medium-sized TGCGCCAGCAGCTCGACAGCGCTCACTGAAGCTTTCTTT CASSSTALTEAFF
TRBD1 TRBJ2-3 TRBV29-1 many TGCAGCGTCGGGACAGGGGACGGCACGCAGTATTTT CSVGTGDGTQYF
TRBD1 TRBJ2-5 TRBV3-1 medium-sized TGTGCCAGCATCCGACAGGGGGCTGAGACCCAGTACTTC CASIRQGAETQYF
TRBD2 TRBJ2-3 TRBV5-6 many TGTGCCAGCAGCCCCGGGACTAGTATCGCTACGCAGTATTTT CASSPGTSIATQYF
TRBD2 TRBJ2-3 TRBV3-1 medium-sized TGTGCCAGCAGCGAAGCCAGCGGGAGGCTAGATACGCAGTATTTT CASSEASGRLDTQYF
- TRBJ2-3 TRBV5-5 many TGTGCCAGCTCTGGCCCAGATACGCAGTATTTT CASSGPDTQYF
- TRBJ1-4 TRBV20-1 - TGCAGTGCACACAAGGGGTGGGTTGGTAATGAAAAACTGTTTTTT CSAHKGWVGNEKLFF
TRBD1 TRBJ2-6 TRBV20-1 many TGCAGTGCCCAAGACAGGGTGGCCAACGTCCTGACTTTC CSAQDRVANVLTF
TRBD2 TRBJ2-3 TRBV4-3 medium-sized TGCGCCAGCAGCCGACCCGAGGCGGGAGAAGGCTCAGATACGCAGTATTTT CASSRPEAGEGSDTQYF
- TRBJ2-1 TRBV6-5 many TGTGCCAGCAGCCGAGGGGATGAGCAGTTCTTC CASSRGDEQFF
TRBD2 TRBJ2-7 TRBV29-1 medium-sized TGCAGCGTTGAGATACCTAGCGGGAGGTATATGTACGAGCAGTACTTC CSVEIPSGRYMYEQYF
- TRBJ2-3 TRBV20-1 - TGCAGTCCCTCTCCCGATACGCAGTATTTT CSPSPDTQYF
TRBD2 TRBJ2-5 TRBV5-1 medium-sized TGCGCCAGCAGCTTGGCGGGGGGACAAGAGACCCAGTACTTC CASSLAGGQETQYF
- TRBJ1-5 TRBV6-1 - TGTGCCAGCAGTGACCCGAGCGTCGATTACAATCAGCCCCAGCATTTT CASSDPSVDYNQPQHF
- TRBJ2-5 TRBV29-1 - TGCAGCGTTGAAGGGATATCGGAGACCCAGTACTTC CSVEGISETQYF
- TRBJ2-3 TRBV15 many TGTGCCACCAGCGGACAGTTTTCTGATACGCAGTATTTT CATSGQFSDTQYF
- TRBJ2-7 TRBV6-5 many TGTGCCAGCAGCATGGGACCCACCTCCTCGGGCGAGCAGTACTTC CASSMGPTSSGEQYF
TRBD2 TRBJ2-1 TRBV29-1 medium-sized TGCAGCGTTCCCGCTAGCGGGAGCGATGAGCAGTTCTTC CSVPASGSDEQFF
- TRBJ2-3 TRBV6-1 many TGTGCCAGCAGTGCGGGAGAAGAGGCAGATACGCAGTATTTT CASSAGEEADTQYF
- TRBJ1-5 TRBV5-6 few TGTGCCAGCACCGTTTGGGTTAGCAATCAGCCCCAGCATTTT CASTVWVSNQPQHF
- TRBJ2-4 TRBV6-5 few TGTGCCAGCAGTTGGACGTCCAAAAACATTCAGTACTTC CASSWTSKNIQYF
TRBD2 TRBJ2-3 TRBV18 medium-sized TGTGCCAGCTCACCAGAGACTAGCGGGAGAGGCGTAGATACGCAGTATTTT CASSPETSGRGVDTQYF
- TRBJ2-2 TRBV2 medium-sized TGTGCCAGCAGTGAACTACGAGGGATGAACACCGGGGAGCTGTTTTTT CASSELRGMNTGELFF
TRBD2 TRBJ2-2 TRBV11-2 medium-sized TGTGCCAGCAGCTTAGGGACTAGCGGGGTGAACACCGGGGAGCTGTTTTTT CASSLGTSGVNTGELFF
TRBD2 TRBJ2-1 TRBV7-6 medium-sized TGTGCCAGCAGCTTAGGCCCTGGGCTAGCGGGTGAGCAGTTCTTC CASSLGPGLAGEQFF